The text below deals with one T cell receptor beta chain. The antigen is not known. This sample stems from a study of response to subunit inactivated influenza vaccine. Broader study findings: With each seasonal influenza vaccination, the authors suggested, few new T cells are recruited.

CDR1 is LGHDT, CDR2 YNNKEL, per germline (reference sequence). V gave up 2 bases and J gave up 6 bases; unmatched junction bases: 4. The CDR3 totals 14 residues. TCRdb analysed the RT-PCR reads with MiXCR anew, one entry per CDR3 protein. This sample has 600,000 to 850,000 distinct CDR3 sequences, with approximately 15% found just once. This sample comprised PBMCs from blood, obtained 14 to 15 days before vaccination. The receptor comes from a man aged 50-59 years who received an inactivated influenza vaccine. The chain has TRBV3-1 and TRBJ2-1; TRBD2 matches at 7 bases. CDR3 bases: TGTGCCAGCAGCCAATCGACTAGCCCCAATGAGCAGTTCTTC. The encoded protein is CASSQSTSPNEQFF.